These 18 T cell receptor beta chains were all obtained from the same sample, sequenced in a study of shared clonotypes between healthy human individuals. Method: immunoSEQ multiplex PCR; TCRdb's copy keeps in-frame clones and lacks some. The sample records 2,500,000 or so clones, just over 90% being singletons. The sample was naive CD4+ T cells sorted from blood. Subset given: CD45RA+ positively selected. The receptors stem from a man younger than 30 in good health.

V is TRBV6-1 and J is TRBJ1-1; D gene ambiguous. Trimming removed 0 bases from V and 4 bases from J, with 9 bases in between. Looked up from germline, CDR1 is MNHNS and CDR2 is SASEGT. The CDR3 runs 14 residues. The CDR3 sequence: CASSEAIGSTEAFF. Written as DNA, the CDR3 is TGTGCCAGCAGTGAAGCGATAGGGAGCACTGAAGCTTTCTTT.

Worth noting for this clone: Compared with germline, one end of the junction differs, possibly owing to a read error. This chain links TRBV7-7 with TRBJ2-7; perhaps TRBD1 as D (6 bases). CDR1 and CDR2 from the germline V gene are SSHAT and FNYEAQ (reference sequence). The CDR3 contains 14 residues. Written as DNA, the CDR3 is TGTGCTAGCAGCGTAACACAGGGTTCCTACGAGCAGTACTTC. Protein: CASSVTQGSYEQYF.

This clone was seen only once. The genes are TRBV5-1 and TRBJ2-5; D is uncertain. The CDR3 length is 16 residues. Germline V gene lookup returns CDR1 SGHRS and CDR2 YFSETQ. Trimming took off 4 bases at V and 4 bases at J, with 20 bases between the two ends. In nucleotides, the CDR3 is TGCGCCAGCAGCCCGGGCCAGGAAGCCCTGGGAGAGACCCAGTACTTC. Its translation: CASSPGQEALGETQYF.

V and J are TRBV11-2 and TRBJ1-4; unclear D gene. The CDR3 spans 15 residues. V was clipped by 5 bases and J by 6 bases, with 16 bases between them. Germline V gives CDR1 SGHAT, CDR2 FQNNGV. As DNA, the CDR3 is TGTGCCAGCAGCGAAAACGTGGGCAGTGATGAAAAACTGTTTTTT. The encoded protein is CASSENVGSDEKLFF.

The V gene is TRBV5-4, the J gene TRBJ1-2; TRBD1 aligns across 9 bases. CDR1 SGHNT and CDR2 YYREEE come from the germline V gene (reference sequence). The V gene end was trimmed by 0 bases and the J gene end by 4 bases; junction bases not matched to a gene: 4. CDR3 length: 15 residues. This CDR3 reads CASSLEDRGTYGYTF. The CDR3 DNA is TGTGCCAGCAGCTTGGAAGACAGGGGGACCTATGGCTACACCTTC.

Points on this clone: In the same sample, other DNA sequences code for this CDR3. The genes are TRBV18 and TRBJ1-1; D uncertain. V was trimmed by 3 bases and J by 1 base, leaving 6 bases between them. This CDR3 is 13 amino acids long. CDR1 is KGHSH and CDR2 is LQKENI in the germline V gene. CDR3 sequence: CASSPIENTEAFF. For the CDR3, the DNA is TGTGCCAGCTCACCCATAGAGAACACTGAAGCTTTCTTT.

CDR3 in DNA: TGTGCCAGTAGCCCCAGGGGGCAACGGGGCTACACCTTC. Amino acid sequence: CASSPRGQRGYTF. The V gene is TRBV19, the J gene TRBJ1-2, with TRBD1 matching over 8 bases. Looked up from germline, CDR1 is LNHDA and CDR2 is SQIVND (reference sequence). V shed 6 bases and J 8 bases; nucleotides not matched to a gene: 8. There are 13 residues in the CDR3.

V and J are TRBV18 and TRBJ2-7; D tentatively fits TRBD1 or TRBD2 (5 bases each). This CDR3 has 14 amino acids. Per the germline V gene, CDR1 is KGHSH and CDR2 is LQKENI. Trimming shortened V by 8 bases and J by 2 bases, and 16 bases separated the two germline ends. CDR3 nucleotide sequence: TGTGCCAGCACGCAGACCGGGGCGACCTACGAGCAGTACTTC. It encodes CASTQTGATYEQYF.

The chain's CDR3 is CATRLPGGTDTQYF. CDR3 nucleotide sequence: TGTGCCACCAGACTCCCCGGAGGCACAGATACGCAGTATTTT. The chain is built from TRBV15 and TRBJ2-3; D not resolved. This CDR3 has 14 residues. Germline V gene lookup returns CDR1 LNHNV and CDR2 YYDKDF (reference sequence). V lost 6 bases to trimming and J lost 1 base, with 11 bases between them.

About this clone: This sample includes further DNA sequences coding for the same CDR3. The chain couples TRBV9 to TRBJ2-1; possible D gene TRBD2, 7 bases. V lost 0 bases to trimming and J lost 4 bases, with 11 bases between them. Germline V CDR1 and CDR2: SGDLS, YYNGEE. The CDR3 contains 15 residues. CDR3 sequence (DNA): TGTGCCAGCAGCGTAGACGGGGGGCCTTACAATGAGCAGTTCTTC. Translating it yields CASSVDGGPYNEQFF.

The V call is TRBV20-1, the J call TRBJ1-2; D ambiguous. V shed 3 bases and J shed 3 bases, with 5 bases lying between them. This CDR3 region has 11 residues. CDR1 and CDR2 from the germline V gene are DFQATT and SNEGSKA (reference sequence). The DNA for the CDR3 is TGCAGTGCTAGCCCAGACTATGGCTACACCTTC. Translating gives CSASPDYGYTF.

The chain is built from TRBV5-1 and TRBJ2-2, with D unresolved. V lost 3 bases to trimming and J lost 5 bases, with 8 bases between them. Germline V CDR1 and CDR2: SGHRS, YFSETQ. CDR3 length: 13 amino acids. DNA for the CDR3: TGCGCCAGCAGCTCCCCCCCAACCGGGGAGCTGTTTTTT. Protein sequence: CASSSPPTGELFF.

For this clone: An end of the junction does not agree with germline; a read error may underlie this. This chain links TRBV18 with TRBJ2-7, with D perhaps matching TRBD1 (5 bases). The CDR3 runs to 14 residues. Germline CDR1 KGHSH, CDR2 LQKENI. The CDR3 protein is CASLPGQHTYEQYF. CDR3 in DNA: TGTGCCAGCTTACCAGGGCAGCATACCTACGAGCAGTACTTC.

This clone was recorded only once. The J gene is TRBJ2-1, the V gene TRBV15; 13 bases fit TRBD2. The CDR3 contains 17 residues. The germline gives CDR1 LNHNV, CDR2 YYDKDF (reference sequence). The junction had 5 bases not matched to a gene; V was cut back by 1 base and J by 5 bases. The CDR3 nucleotides read TGTGCCACCAGCAGAGCCGTACTAGCGGGGGGGGACAATGAGCAGTTCTTC. Amino acids: CATSRAVLAGGDNEQFF.

The chain uses TRBV6-5 and TRBJ2-7; the D gene is possibly TRBD1 (7 bases). Trimming removed 5 bases from V and 5 bases from J, with 13 bases in between. The CDR3 loop spans 13 amino acids. The germline CDR1 and CDR2 sequences are MNHEY and SVGAGI. The CDR3 coding sequence is TGTGCCAGCAGTCGACAGGGAGGACACGAGCAGTACTTC. Translating it yields CASSRQGGHEQYF.

The rearrangement uses TRBV10-3 and TRBJ2-7; 8 nucleotides align to TRBD2. The CDR3 runs 13 residues. Losses at the gene ends were 5 bases for V and 3 bases for J; bases not matched to a gene: 3. In germline, CDR1 is ENHRY, CDR2 SYGVKD. CDR3 protein: CAISRSGSYEQYF. The CDR3 DNA reads as TGTGCCATCAGTAGAAGCGGGAGCTACGAGCAGTACTTC.

V usage is TRBV7-8 and J usage is TRBJ1-2; the D gene is possibly TRBD1 (6 bases). Germline CDR1 reads SGHVS; CDR2 reads FQNEAQ. V gave up 4 bases and J gave up 7 bases, with 16 bases separating them. CDR3 size: 14 residues. The CDR3 here is CASSSDSLGGGYTF. The CDR3 nucleotides are TGTGCCAGCAGCTCGGACAGCCTGGGAGGTGGCTACACCTTC.

CDR3 sequence (DNA): TGCGCCAGCAGCCTAGGAGTAGGAACGGGTCAGCCCCAGCATTTT. This sequence encodes CASSLGVGTGQPQHF. The chain uses TRBV4-1 and TRBJ1-5; D is ambiguous. This CDR3 region has 15 residues. The germline gives CDR1 MGHRA, CDR2 YSYEKL. V was trimmed by 4 bases and J by 6 bases, leaving 16 bases between them.